The sequence of this T cell receptor beta chain was determined in a study of identical twins. The germline CDR1 and CDR2 sequences are SGHRS and YFSETQ. This CDR3 is 15 amino acids long. V shed 1 base, J shed 2 bases, and the junction held 3 bases outside the gene matches. A remark on this clonotype: The antigen is undetermined.

TCRdb called the 5' RACE reads again in MiXCR, with one record for every CDR3 protein. This table has just under 650,000 distinct CDR3 sequences, 7% to 7.5% appearing once. General study findings and limits: Carriage of fewer insertions was seen in abundant cord blood beta clonotypes, whereas memory repertoires showed none. Part of the zero-insertion signal could reflect confounding by invariant MAIT and iNKT cells.

In every case, the donor was a healthy Caucasian. The same specimen was also included in a second study, on yellow fever vaccine responses in identical twins.

The sequencing sample was made of PBMCs. The sequence was collected from a woman aged 18-30 years in good health. V is TRBV5-1 and J is TRBJ2-3, with TRBD2 matching over 8 bases. The CDR3 region has the DNA TGCGCCAGCAGCTTGACGGGAGGGGACACAGATACGCAGTATTTT. It translates to CASSLTGGDTDTQYF.